The next 9 T cell receptor beta chains were all read from a single sample in a study of CD8 T cells in Susac syndrome. RNA was extracted with the RNeasy kit, and a quantity of roughly 0.5 to 1 ug was reverse transcribed using random hexamers. Using its own MiXCR run on the immunoSEQ multiplex PCR reads, TCRdb lists one record per CDR3 protein. This sample has under 200,000 distinct CDR3 sequences, with 91% found just once. The material sequenced was CD4+ T cells from PBMCs. The receptors originated from a human donor with Susac syndrome.

CDR3 nucleotide sequence: TGCGCCAGCAGCGGGGGACTAGCGGGGGGTCAAGAGACCCAGTACTTC. Protein sequence: CASSGGLAGGQETQYF. The chain carries TRBV5-1 and TRBJ2-5; 15 bases match TRBD2. Germline CDR1 and CDR2: SGHRS and YFSETQ. The CDR3 contains 16 residues. V was clipped by 4 bases and J by 2 bases; unmatched bases: 3.

V usage is TRBV29-1 and J usage is TRBJ1-1, with D unclear. Trimming took off 6 bases at V and 0 bases at J, with 11 bases between the two ends. The CDR3 contains 13 residues. Looked up from germline, CDR1 is SQVTM and CDR2 is ANQGSEA. DNA of the CDR3: TGCAGCGTCCTAGGGCAGTTGAACACTGAAGCTTTCTTT. Translated: CSVLGQLNTEAFF.

The rearrangement joins TRBV5-1 to TRBJ2-7, with 8 bases lining up with TRBD1. CDR3 length equals 14 residues. V shed 4 bases and J 2 bases; nucleotides not matched to a gene: 5. Germline lookup yields CDR1 SGHRS and CDR2 YFSETQ. The CDR3, as DNA: TGCGCCAGCAGCCCGGGACAGGAGACCTACGAGCAGTACTTC. Translated: CASSPGQETYEQYF. Complete variable domain (other parts from reference TRBV5-1 and TRBJ2-7): KAGVTQTPRYLIKTRGQQVTLSCSPISGHRSVSWYQQTPGQGLQFLFEYFSETQRNKGNFPGRFSGRQFSNSRSEMNVSTLELGDSALYLCASSPGQETYEQYFGPGTRLTVT.

This chain joins TRBV9 and TRBJ1-5, with D uncertain. Germline CDR1 reads SGDLS; CDR2 reads YYNGEE. This CDR3 contains 15 residues. Trimming shortened V by 1 base and J by 4 bases, and 12 bases separated the two germline ends. The CDR3 protein is CASSVNPDDNQPQHF. The CDR3 DNA sequence: TGTGCCAGCAGCGTAAACCCAGACGATAATCAGCCCCAGCATTTT.

This clonotype was seen once. The chain has TRBV27 and TRBJ2-3, with TRBD1 matching over 8 bases. The CDR3 is made up of 17 amino acids. Germline CDR1 reads MNHEY; CDR2 reads SMNVEV (reference sequence). Losses at the gene ends were 4 bases for V and 2 bases for J; bases not matched to a gene: 11. The DNA for the CDR3 is TGTGCCAGCAGTTCTTGGAATTGGGACAGGCACACAGATACGCAGTATTTT. Translation: CASSSWNWDRHTDTQYF.

This clonotype appeared once. The genes are TRBV7-9 and TRBJ1-1; 8 bases match TRBD1. The CDR3 contains 17 residues. Germline values: CDR1 SEHNR, CDR2 FQNEAQ (reference sequence). V shed 2 bases and J 0 bases; nucleotides not matched to a gene: 8. The DNA for the CDR3 is TGTGCCAGCAGCTTACTAGGCCAGGGGGCCATGAACACTGAAGCTTTCTTT. As protein: CASSLLGQGAMNTEAFF.

This chain links TRBV6-2 or TRBV6-3 with TRBJ2-7; TRBD2 agrees at 15 bases. The ends lost 5 bases at V and 0 bases at J; junction bases unmatched: 11. Per germline, CDR1 MNHEY and CDR2 SVGEGT. The length of the CDR3 is 19 residues. The CDR3 region is CASSTWTSGGAHPSYEQYF. In DNA form, the CDR3 reads TGTGCCAGCAGTACCTGGACTAGCGGGGGGGCCCATCCCTCCTACGAGCAGTACTTC.

V and J are TRBV10-3 and TRBJ2-7; D may be TRBD1 (5 bases). The CDR3 is 14 amino acids. CDR1 is ENHRY and CDR2 is SYGVKD in the germline V gene. The germline V and J ends were trimmed by 6 bases and 3 bases, with 15 bases remaining between them. CDR3 DNA: TGTGCCATCAGAAGATCACAGGACGACTACGAGCAGTACTTC. Translated, it gives CAIRRSQDDYEQYF.

The chain carries TRBV7-9 and TRBJ1-2; the match to TRBD1 covers 7 bases. Germline V gene lookup returns CDR1 SEHNR and CDR2 FQNEAQ (reference sequence). The CDR3 consists of 13 residues. The V and J ends lost 9 bases and 4 bases, in that order; junction bases with no gene match: 8. The CDR3 sequence is CASGGQEIYGYTF. CDR3 nucleotides: TGTGCCAGTGGAGGACAGGAGATCTATGGCTACACCTTC.